This T cell receptor beta chain is drawn from a study of Graves' ophthalmopathy and Graves' hyperthyroidism. The wider study: At the time of initial diagnosis and before any treatment, peripheral blood was collected. The study's findings and limits: In blood, most expanded thyroid clonotypes above 0.001 frequency were also detected.

Amplifying from RNA transcripts, the study obtained TCR beta CDR3 regions. HTBI primers were used in a first-round RT-PCR, which preceded a second-round multiplex PCR. TCRdb re-analysed the multiplex PCR reads in MiXCR, keeping a single row per CDR3 protein. Of a few hundred thousand distinct CDR3 sequences in the sample, roughly 21% were seen once. Per the germline V gene, CDR1 is LNHNV and CDR2 is YYDKDF (reference sequence). Trimming shortened V by 1 base and J by 8 bases, and 23 bases separated the two germline ends. The length of the CDR3 is 17 residues. This clonotype has ten or more counts. The antigen remains undetermined. As the starting material, 8 to 10 ml of fresh peripheral blood yielded the PBMCs.

The chain carries TRBV15 and TRBJ1-2; unclear D gene. The receptor was isolated from a woman between 18 and 30 years old with stable Graves' hyperthyroidism. Material for sequencing was peripheral blood. The CDR3 DNA follows: TGTGCCACCAGCAGAGGGTATTATCGGCCTGGGGATAAGGGCTACACCTTC. Its protein is CATSRGYYRPGDKGYTF. Using reference TRBV15 and TRBJ1-2 for the parts outside the CDR3, the full variable domain is DAMVIQNPRYQVTQFGKPVTLSCSQTLNHNVMYWYQQKSSQAPKLLFHYYDKDFNNEADTPDNFQSRRPNTSFCFLDIRSPGLGDTAMYLCATSRGYYRPGDKGYTFGSGTRLTVV.